The 6 T cell receptor beta chains listed next were all sequenced from one sample in a study of technical replicates of blood from a few donors. Sequencing used immunoSEQ multiplex PCR; TCRdb keeps in-frame clones, though not all of them. This table holds 55,000 to 75,000 clones, 91% found once. Sequencing was carried out using PBMCs. The receptors stem from a human donor in good health. Some clones in this sample may be carry-over from other donors' samples.

The J gene is TRBJ2-7, the V gene TRBV5-4, with unresolved D. The germline V and J ends were trimmed by 0 bases and 2 bases, with 6 bases remaining between them. The CDR3 length is 13 residues. Germline-derived CDR1 and CDR2 are SGHNT and YYREEE (reference sequence). The CDR3 DNA is TGTGCCAGCAGCTTGGACAGAACCTACGAGCAGTACTTC. Translation gives CASSLDRTYEQYF.

V and J are TRBV7-9 and TRBJ2-5; perhaps TRBD1 as D (6 bases). The CDR3 spans 14 residues. The germline gives CDR1 SEHNR, CDR2 FQNEAQ (reference sequence). V was cut by 5 bases and J by 5 bases, with 15 bases left in between. The CDR3 sequence is CASSDRLGWETQYF. The DNA for the CDR3 is TGTGCCAGCAGCGACAGGCTTGGATGGGAGACCCAGTACTTC.

This sequence joins TRBV7-7 and TRBJ2-5, with 9 bases lining up with TRBD2. This CDR3 region has 16 residues. V lost 0 bases, J lost 2 bases, and 4 bases stayed unmatched. In germline, CDR1 is SSHAT, CDR2 FNYEAQ (reference sequence). This CDR3 reads CASSLAGTSRQETQYF. DNA for the CDR3: TGTGCCAGCAGCTTAGCCGGGACTAGCCGACAAGAGACCCAGTACTTC.

J is TRBJ2-7 and V is TRBV5-5; TRBD2 matches at 10 bases. CDR3 length equals 17 residues. V gave up 0 bases and J gave up 2 bases; unmatched junction bases: 8. CDR1 and CDR2 (germline): SGHKS, YYEKEE (reference sequence). CDR3: CASSLGPVGLAAYEQYF. The DNA for the CDR3 is TGTGCCAGCAGCTTGGGTCCGGTAGGACTAGCGGCCTACGAGCAGTACTTC.

The V call is TRBV2, the J call TRBJ2-1; 12 nucleotides line up with TRBD2. V lost 6 bases and J lost 12; bases outside the gene matches: 6. Germline CDR1 is SNHLY and CDR2 is FYNNEI. The CDR3 is 13 amino acids. CDR3 coding DNA: TGTGCCAGCAGGACTAGCGGGAGTTTAGGGCAGTTCTTC. Translated: CASRTSGSLGQFF.

This sequence joins TRBV30 and TRBJ2-1, with 8 bases matching TRBD1. This CDR3 comprises 15 residues. Germline V gives CDR1 GTSNPN, CDR2 SVGIG (reference sequence). Trimming took 0 bases from V and 7 from J; bases not matched to a gene: 8. The CDR3 protein is CAWSVRTGRRNEQFF. In nucleotides, the CDR3 is TGTGCCTGGAGTGTGCGGACAGGGAGAAGGAATGAGCAGTTCTTC. Drawing the rest from reference TRBV30 and TRBJ2-1, the complete variable domain is SQTIHQWPATLVQPVGSPLSLECTVEGTSNPNLYWYRQAAGRGLQLLFYSVGIGQISSEVPQNLSASRPQDRQFILSSKKLLLSDSGFYLCAWSVRTGRRNEQFFGPGTRLTVL.